The 29 T cell receptor beta chains reported below all come from one sample, sequenced in a study of blood T cell repertoires in COVID-19. Method: immunoSEQ multiplex PCR; TCRdb's copy keeps in-frame clones and lacks some. The sample includes 250,000 or so clones, roughly four fifths of them seen just once. The sample was peripheral blood. The receptors were gathered from a woman in her sixties or seventies with acute or convalescent COVID-19.

V and J are TRBV10-3 and TRBJ2-1; 10 bases match TRBD1. The CDR3 sequence is 13 residues long. Germline assignment: CDR1 ENHRY and CDR2 SYGVKD. V trimming: 4 bases; J trimming: 8 bases; junction bases outside the gene matches: 2. The CDR3: CAISGGTGDEQFF. In DNA, the CDR3 is TGTGCCATCAGTGGCGGGACAGGGGATGAGCAGTTCTTC.

J is TRBJ1-2 and V is TRBV27, with 9 nucleotides matching TRBD1. Germline trimming cut 4 bases from V and 3 bases from J; bases unmatched to any gene: 12. Germline V CDR1 and CDR2: MNHEY, SMNVEV (reference sequence). The CDR3 totals 17 residues. CDR3: CASSSTHGQGMHYGYTF. For the CDR3, the DNA is TGTGCCAGCAGTTCGACACACGGACAGGGGATGCACTATGGCTACACCTTC.

The chain is built from TRBV12-3 or TRBV12-4 and TRBJ2-2; no reliable D call. V lost 6 bases and J 1 base, leaving 6 bases between the germline ends. The CDR3 runs 13 residues. In nucleotides, the CDR3 is TGTGCCAGCAGCCCCGGGAACACCGGGGAGCTGTTTTTT. Translating gives CASSPGNTGELFF.

The V call is TRBV28, the J call TRBJ1-2, with D possibly being TRBD1 (5 bases). The CDR3 contains 13 residues. From germline, CDR1 is MDHEN and CDR2 SYDVKM. V was shortened by 7 bases and J by 3 bases, with 12 bases between the two germline ends. The CDR3 region has the DNA TGTGCCAGCACCACCCGGGGGGACTATGGCTACACCTTC. This gives the protein CASTTRGDYGYTF.

This clone was recorded only once. This chain links TRBV6-5 with TRBJ1-2, with 7 bases identical to TRBD1. Germline CDR1 reads MNHEY; CDR2 reads SVGAGI. CDR3 length equals 11 residues. V was pared by 8 bases and J by 6 bases, with 3 bases of the junction left unmatched. CDR3 amino acids: CASSQGDGYTF. The CDR3 DNA follows: TGTGCCAGCTCCCAGGGGGATGGCTACACCTTC.

This rearrangement joins TRBV2 to TRBJ1-5, with 8 nucleotides matching TRBD1. The V segment lost 7 bases and the J segment 7 bases; nucleotides outside the gene matches: 12. The length of the CDR3 is 15 residues. Germline V gives CDR1 SNHLY, CDR2 FYNNEI. The CDR3, as DNA: TGTGCCAGCACCAAGGACAGGGCTAATGGGCAGCCCCAGCATTTT. Encoded protein: CASTKDRANGQPQHF.

V and J are TRBV9 and TRBJ2-5; the match to TRBD2 covers 9 bases. Trimming cost V 0 bases and J 5 bases; bases outside gene matches: 8. The CDR3 has 16 residues. Per the germline V gene, CDR1 is SGDLS and CDR2 is YYNGEE. As DNA, the CDR3 is TGTGCCAGCAGCGTAGCAGGAGCGGGGGGCCTGGAGACCCAGTACTTC. It codes for CASSVAGAGGLETQYF.

There are many counts of this clone. The J gene is TRBJ1-6, the V gene TRBV30; TRBD1 matches at 10 bases. The V and J ends lost 2 bases and 8 bases, in that order; junction bases with no gene match: 3. CDR1 is GTSNPN and CDR2 is SVGIG in the germline V gene (reference sequence). The CDR3 covers 14 residues. The CDR3 DNA sequence: TGTGCCTGGAGTATGGGACAGGGGTATTCACCCCTCCACTTT. As protein: CAWSMGQGYSPLHF. The variable domain in full, completed from reference TRBV30 and TRBJ1-6, reads SQTIHQWPATLVQPVGSPLSLECTVEGTSNPNLYWYRQAAGRGLQLLFYSVGIGQISSEVPQNLSASRPQDRQFILSSKKLLLSDSGFYLCAWSMGQGYSPLHFGNGTRLTVT.

The chain carries TRBV5-1 and TRBJ2-1, with D unresolved. V was trimmed by 0 bases and J by 9 bases, leaving 13 bases between them. This CDR3 comprises 14 residues. Germline CDR1 is SGHRS and CDR2 is YFSETQ. The CDR3 DNA reads TGCGCCAGCAGCTTGGAACCGAATCCGGGTGAGCAGTTCTTC. Protein sequence: CASSLEPNPGEQFF.

The V gene is TRBV18, the J gene TRBJ1-2, with D possibly matching TRBD1 (5 bases). This CDR3 region has 14 residues. Germline loops: CDR1 KGHSH, CDR2 LQKENI. V was cut by 3 bases and J by 0 bases, with 8 bases left in between. CDR3 DNA: TGTGCCAGCTCACCCAGGGAGGCTAACTATGGCTACACCTTC. Its translation: CASSPREANYGYTF.

The chain uses TRBV19 and TRBJ1-5; 7 nucleotides line up with TRBD1. Germline CDR1 LNHDA, CDR2 SQIVND (reference sequence). V shed 6 bases and J 3 bases; nucleotides not matched to a gene: 5. There are 14 residues in the CDR3. CDR3 nucleotides: TGTGCCAGTAGCCCGGGACAGCTCAATCAGCCCCAGCATTTT. Protein sequence: CASSPGQLNQPQHF.

The chain employs TRBV27 and TRBJ2-1, with D perhaps matching TRBD2 (7 bases). There are 16 residues in the CDR3. The V end was cut by 2 bases, the J end by 2 bases, with 13 bases between. The germline CDR1 and CDR2 sequences are MNHEY and SMNVEV (reference sequence). The CDR3 reads CASSLNGGDTYNEQFF. The CDR3 DNA follows: TGTGCCAGCAGTTTAAATGGGGGGGACACCTACAATGAGCAGTTCTTC.

V and J are TRBV18 and TRBJ2-1; D gene uncertain. CDR1 is KGHSH and CDR2 is LQKENI in the germline V gene. The CDR3 consists of 14 residues. Deletions cut 1 base from V and 4 bases from J, with 8 bases between. The CDR3 coding sequence is TGTGCCAGCTCACCACGGGCGTCATACAATGAGCAGTTCTTC. Protein sequence: CASSPRASYNEQFF.

The rearrangement links TRBV30 to TRBJ1-5, with TRBD1 matching over 8 bases. Per the germline V gene, CDR1 is GTSNPN and CDR2 is SVGIG (reference sequence). The CDR3 extends over 16 amino acids. V gave up 1 base and J gave up 5 bases; unmatched junction bases: 10. CDR3 bases: TGTGCCTGGAGTGGGCCCGGACAGGGAGCACATCAGCCCCAGCATTTT. Amino acid sequence: CAWSGPGQGAHQPQHF.

The J gene is TRBJ1-1, the V gene TRBV5-1; D is unclear. The germline V gene has CDR1 SGHRS and CDR2 YFSETQ. CDR3 size: 14 residues. V was shortened by 4 bases and J by 1 base, with 11 bases between the two germline ends. This CDR3 is CASSPEVPNTEAFF. In DNA, the CDR3 is TGCGCCAGCAGCCCGGAGGTACCGAACACTGAAGCTTTCTTT. The full variable domain, with the rest looked up from reference TRBV5-1 and TRBJ1-1, is KAGVTQTPRYLIKTRGQQVTLSCSPISGHRSVSWYQQTPGQGLQFLFEYFSETQRNKGNFPGRFSGRQFSNSRSEMNVSTLELGDSALYLCASSPEVPNTEAFFGQGTRLTVV.

Regarding this clone: Additional DNA sequences in this sample encode the identical CDR3. CDR3 DNA sequence: TGCAGCGTTTCCCTTTCGGTCTGGGAGACCCAGTACTTC. Its protein product is CSVSLSVWETQYF. The gene calls are TRBV29-1 and TRBJ2-5; D remains ambiguous. The CDR3 contains 13 residues. Trimming took 5 bases from V and 5 from J, leaving 15 bases between them. Germline CDR1 and CDR2: SQVTM and ANQGSEA.

V and J are TRBV4-3 and TRBJ1-2, with D hard to call. The CDR3 totals 15 residues. Per the germline V gene, CDR1 is LGHNA and CDR2 is YSLEER. Trimming left V 4 bases short and J 4 bases short, with 16 bases between. CDR3 nucleotide sequence: TGCGCCAGCAGCCCCTTTAAACAGCTTGGCTATGGCTACACCTTC. The encoded protein is CASSPFKQLGYGYTF.

This chain connects TRBV9 to TRBJ1-2, with TRBD1 matching over 10 bases. CDR1 is SGDLS, CDR2 YYNGEE, per germline. V was pared by 1 base and J by 4 bases, with 7 bases of the junction left unmatched. The CDR3 is 16 residues long. The CDR3 loop reads CASSVLTGGGSYGYTF. The CDR3 coding sequence is TGTGCCAGCAGCGTACTGACAGGGGGCGGGTCCTATGGCTACACCTTC.

The J gene is TRBJ1-1, the V gene TRBV29-1, with D tentatively TRBD1 (5 bases). Between the trimmed V and J ends, which lost 6 bases and 5 bases, there was a span of 25 bases. The CDR3 runs to 16 residues. CDR1 SQVTM and CDR2 ANQGSEA come from the germline V gene. CDR3 in DNA: TGCAGCGTCCTTCCATACTCCTTGGGGGGAAAGACTGAAGCTTTCTTT. Amino acids: CSVLPYSLGGKTEAFF.

Only one count was recorded for this clone. CDR3 DNA: TGTGCCAGCGGCCCCGGGACAGTTGTCTTTGGGGCCAACGTCCTGACTTTC. The encoded protein is CASGPGTVVFGANVLTF. The chain employs TRBV9 and TRBJ2-6; 7 bases are a match to TRBD1. Trimming removed 7 bases from V and 3 bases from J; junction bases left unmatched: 13. CDR1 and CDR2 (germline): SGDLS, YYNGEE. The CDR3 extends over 17 amino acids.

The chain couples TRBV27 to TRBJ2-3, with D possibly being TRBD2 (6 bases). Germline V gives CDR1 MNHEY, CDR2 SMNVEV (reference sequence). The CDR3 extends over 16 amino acids. V gave up 9 bases and J gave up 0 bases, with 19 bases separating them. The CDR3 reads CARASLSGTSTDTQYF. CDR3 bases: TGTGCCAGAGCCTCCCTTAGCGGTACTAGCACAGATACGCAGTATTTT.

The chain is built from TRBV5-6 and TRBJ1-3; tentatively, D is TRBD1 (5 bases). CDR1 is SGHDT, CDR2 YYEEEE, per germline. V lost 1 base to trimming and J lost 0 bases, with 14 bases between them. The CDR3 runs 17 residues. CDR3 protein: CASSLRRQQSSGNTIYF. The CDR3, as DNA: TGTGCCAGCAGCTTGCGGCGACAGCAGAGCTCTGGAAACACCATATATTTT.

The chain couples TRBV27 to TRBJ2-7; TRBD1 matches at 10 bases. The CDR3 spans 14 residues. Germline V gene sequence: CDR1 MNHEY, CDR2 SMNVEV (reference sequence). Unmatched junction bases numbered 5, after V lost 6 bases and J lost 3 bases. CDR3 coding DNA: TGTGCCAGCAGCGACGGGACAGGGGACTACGAGCAGTACTTC. It encodes CASSDGTGDYEQYF.

This clone was seen just once. The rearrangement joins TRBV6-5 to TRBJ1-5; 10 bases fit TRBD1. Germline assignment: CDR1 MNHEY and CDR2 SVGAGI. J was trimmed by 3 bases and V by 6 bases; bases with no gene match: 5. The CDR3 is 15 amino acids. Written as DNA, the CDR3 is TGTGCCAGCAGGGGGACAGGGGTCGACAATCAGCCCCAGCATTTT. Translated: CASRGTGVDNQPQHF.

The chain couples TRBV5-1 to TRBJ2-2; D ambiguous. From germline, CDR1 is SGHRS and CDR2 YFSETQ. The length of the CDR3 is 15 residues. V lost 0 bases to trimming and J lost 2 bases, with 8 bases between them. Here the CDR3 reads CASSLASTNTGELFF. The CDR3 DNA sequence: TGCGCCAGCAGCTTGGCCAGTACAAACACCGGGGAGCTGTTTTTT.

V is TRBV7-9 and J is TRBJ2-6, with 11 bases identical to TRBD1. The CDR3 is 18 residues long. V lost 4 bases to trimming and J lost 0 bases; unmatched junction nucleotides: 5. CDR1 and CDR2 (germline): SEHNR, FQNEAQ (reference sequence). In DNA form, the CDR3 reads TGTGCCAGCAGCTCCCTGGGGACAGGGGGCTCTGGGGCCAACGTCCTGACTTTC. Protein product: CASSSLGTGGSGANVLTF. Combining the CDR3 with reference TRBV7-9 and TRBJ2-6 gives the whole variable domain DTGVSQNPRHKITKRGQNVTFRCDPISEHNRLYWYRQTLGQGPEFLTYFQNEAQLEKSRLLSDRFSAERPKGSFSTLEIQRTEQGDSAMYLCASSSLGTGGSGANVLTFGAGSRLTVL.

The DNA of the CDR3 is TGTGCCAGCAGATCAGGGACAGCCGGAAACACCATATATTTT. Protein sequence: CASRSGTAGNTIYF. The rearrangement links TRBV7-9 to TRBJ1-3; 7 nucleotides match TRBD1. The CDR3 covers 14 residues. V lost 6 bases, J lost 4 bases, and 6 bases stayed unmatched. Germline loops: CDR1 SEHNR, CDR2 FQNEAQ (reference sequence).

With respect to this clone: This sample includes further DNA sequences coding for the same CDR3. This sequence joins TRBV6-5 and TRBJ1-2, with D possibly matching TRBD1 (6 bases). The V end was cut by 6 bases, the J end by 5 bases, with 13 bases between. This CDR3 comprises 13 residues. CDR1 is MNHEY, CDR2 SVGAGI, per germline. The CDR3 protein is CASSPGTSYGYTF. DNA for the CDR3: TGTGCCAGCAGCCCCGGGACATCGTATGGCTACACCTTC.

The genes are TRBV9 and TRBJ1-4; 8 bases agree with TRBD1. J gave up 4 bases and V 4 bases, and 6 bases lay outside the gene matches. This CDR3 spans 15 amino acids. The V gene's germline CDR1 is SGDLS and CDR2 YYNGEE. DNA of the CDR3: TGTGCCAGCAGCTTCAGGGGGCAAGTTAATGAAAAACTGTTTTTT. This codes for CASSFRGQVNEKLFF.